This T cell receptor delta chain was observed in a study of Vδ1+ human thymocytes. RNA was extracted from the cells and then reverse transcribed. Pooled V-gene forward primers with one constant-region reverse primer generated the CDR3 amplicons by multiplex PCR. TCRdb ran CATT on the multiplex PCR reads. The profile shows over 45,000 delta-chain clones, about 16% of them singletons. V lost 1 base and J lost 6; bases outside the gene matches: 11. Looked up from germline, CDR1 is TSWWSYY and CDR2 is QGS. The CDR3 is 18 amino acids. Only a few counts were recorded for this clone. Its specificity is not known. Whole-study results and caveats: Thymic TRG and TRD repertoires appeared highly polyclonal, with Gaussian CDR3 length distributions.

Sequenced material: Vdelta1+ gamma-delta thymocytes from the thymus. Subset indicated: FACS-sorted CD3+ TCRalphabeta- TCRVdelta1+ TCRVdelta2- thymocytes. The TCR originated in a boy younger than two who had congenital heart surgery. The chain joins TRDV1 to TRDJ1; 13 positions agree with TRDD3. CDR3 nucleotides: TGTGCTCTTGGGGAACCTCCCTTCCTACTGGGGGATACGAATAAACTCATCTTT. Translating it yields CALGEPPFLLGDTNKLIF.